These 4 T cell receptor beta chains were all obtained from the same sample, sequenced in a study of T cells in Graves' hyperthyroidism and ophthalmopathy. Template material for amplifying TCR beta CDR3 regions consisted of RNA transcripts. The HTBI primer set was used in a first-round RT-PCR of the TCR CDR3. TCRdb independently ran MiXCR on the multiplex PCR reads; one entry per CDR3 protein. The top ten hold about 30% of the sample, which has 370,000 or so distinct CDR3 sequences, approximately 14% seen once. The sequenced sample was blood. The receptors were gathered from a woman aged 18-29 years with Graves' hyperthyroidism that later progressed to Graves' ophthalmopathy.

This clonotype has at least ten counts. The CDR3 DNA reads as TGTGCCAGCAGCACCACAGGGGGCGAGCAGTACTTC. It specifies CASSTTGGEQYF. The chain uses TRBV27 and TRBJ2-7; 8 bases line up with TRBD1. Per the germline V gene, CDR1 is MNHEY and CDR2 is SMNVEV (reference sequence). J gave up 6 bases and V 6 bases, and 4 bases lay outside the gene matches. The CDR3 consists of 12 residues.

This clonotype was seen repeatedly, ten times or more. The chain combines TRBV3-1 with TRBJ2-1, with 8 positions matching TRBD2. The CDR3 consists of 16 residues. Trimming took 0 bases from V and 4 from J; bases not matched to a gene: 5. The germline V gene encodes CDR1 LGHDT and CDR2 YNNKEL (reference sequence). CDR3 protein: CASSQDTGGIYNEQFF. In DNA, the CDR3 is TGTGCCAGCAGCCAAGATACGGGAGGGATATACAATGAGCAGTTCTTC.

In this sample, this clonotype turned up many times. J is TRBJ2-1 and V is TRBV27; possibly TRBD1 or TRBD2 for D (6 bases each). Between the trimmed V and J ends, which lost 1 base and 5 bases, there was a span of 12 bases. CDR1 and CDR2 from the germline V gene are MNHEY and SMNVEV (reference sequence). This CDR3 region has 15 residues. The DNA of the CDR3 is TGTGCCAGCAGTTTATTTGGGGGGCTAAACAATGAGCAGTTCTTC. The encoded protein is CASSLFGGLNNEQFF.

This rearrangement joins TRBV6-2 or TRBV6-3 to TRBJ2-7; 15 bases are shared with TRBD2. The CDR3 is 14 amino acids. Germline-derived CDR1 and CDR2 are MNHEY and SVGEGT. V was clipped by 7 bases and J by 6 bases; unmatched bases: 4. This CDR3 reads CASTLGLAGGEQYF. The CDR3 nucleotides are TGTGCCAGCACCTTGGGACTAGCGGGAGGCGAGCAGTACTTC.